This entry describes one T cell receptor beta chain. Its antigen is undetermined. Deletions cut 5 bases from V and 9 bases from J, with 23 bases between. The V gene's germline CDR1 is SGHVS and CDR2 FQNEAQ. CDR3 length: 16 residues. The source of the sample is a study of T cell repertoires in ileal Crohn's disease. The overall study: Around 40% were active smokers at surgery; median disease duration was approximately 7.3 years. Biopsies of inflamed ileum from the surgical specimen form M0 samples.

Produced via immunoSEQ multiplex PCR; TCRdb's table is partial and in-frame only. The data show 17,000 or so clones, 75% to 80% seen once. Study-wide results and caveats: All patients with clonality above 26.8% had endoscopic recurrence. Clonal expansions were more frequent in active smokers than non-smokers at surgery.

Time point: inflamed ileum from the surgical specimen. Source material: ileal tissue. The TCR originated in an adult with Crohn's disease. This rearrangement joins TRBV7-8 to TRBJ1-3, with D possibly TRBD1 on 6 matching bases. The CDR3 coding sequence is TGTGCCAGCAGCCAGGGGCGTGAGCCAAGGTTGGCCACCATATATTTT. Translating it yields CASSQGREPRLATIYF.